This T cell receptor (beta chain) was profiled in a study of T cell responses to AZD1222 COVID-19 vaccine. Study-level results: Clonal diversity may have been underestimated in mostly white British donors. AZD1222 recipients seropositive at baseline numbered only five to seven. Increased Spike-specific TCR breadth and depth were observed after two AZD1222 doses. Nearly half of spike-specific TCRs reportedly target unmutated variant regions.

Assay used: immunoSEQ multiplex PCR; TCRdb lists only in-frame clones, some missing. The sample has fewer than 90,000 clones; 80% to 95% are singletons. This CDR3 comprises 16 residues. The V gene's germline CDR1 is SGHNT and CDR2 YYREEE (reference sequence). J lost 4 bases, V lost 3 bases, and 8 bases had no gene match. Regarding this clone: Its target is unknown.

The sequence was obtained from an adult who received the AZD1222 COVID-19 vaccine. This chain uses TRBV5-4 with TRBJ2-1, with 9 nucleotides matching TRBD1. The sequences come from peripheral blood, collected 28 days after the second AZD1222 dose. CDR3 sequence (DNA): TGTGCCAGCAGCTCGCCGACAGGGGGAGTTTACAATGAGCAGTTCTTC. Its translation is CASSSPTGGVYNEQFF.